This T cell receptor (beta chain) appears in the sequencing data of a study of Ad26.COV2.S vaccination and SARS-CoV-2 variants. Documented treatment: around 19 received Ad26.COV2.S at low or high dose, single or two shots; about 5 received placebo; per-sample allocation not given. The study sampled participants on day 63 after the first vaccine or placebo injection. Germline assignment: CDR1 WNHNN and CDR2 SYGVQD (reference sequence). The CDR3 covers 15 residues. Trimming cost V 1 base and J 2 bases; bases outside gene matches: 5. TCRdb keeps only in-frame clones here, not all; method: immunoSEQ multiplex PCR. The sample consists of fewer than 400,000 clones, 89% of them appearing once.

The rearrangement joins TRBV10-1 to TRBJ2-7; 7 bases line up with TRBD2. The source material was peripheral blood, sampled in a trial of Ad26.COV2.S vaccine versus placebo. This clonotype originated in a person between 18 and 65 years old who received the Ad26.COV2.S COVID-19 vaccine or a placebo. The CDR3 protein is CASSECGSSPYEQYF. The CDR3 coding sequence is TGCGCCAGCAGTGAGTGCGGGAGTTCCCCCTACGAGCAGTACTTC.